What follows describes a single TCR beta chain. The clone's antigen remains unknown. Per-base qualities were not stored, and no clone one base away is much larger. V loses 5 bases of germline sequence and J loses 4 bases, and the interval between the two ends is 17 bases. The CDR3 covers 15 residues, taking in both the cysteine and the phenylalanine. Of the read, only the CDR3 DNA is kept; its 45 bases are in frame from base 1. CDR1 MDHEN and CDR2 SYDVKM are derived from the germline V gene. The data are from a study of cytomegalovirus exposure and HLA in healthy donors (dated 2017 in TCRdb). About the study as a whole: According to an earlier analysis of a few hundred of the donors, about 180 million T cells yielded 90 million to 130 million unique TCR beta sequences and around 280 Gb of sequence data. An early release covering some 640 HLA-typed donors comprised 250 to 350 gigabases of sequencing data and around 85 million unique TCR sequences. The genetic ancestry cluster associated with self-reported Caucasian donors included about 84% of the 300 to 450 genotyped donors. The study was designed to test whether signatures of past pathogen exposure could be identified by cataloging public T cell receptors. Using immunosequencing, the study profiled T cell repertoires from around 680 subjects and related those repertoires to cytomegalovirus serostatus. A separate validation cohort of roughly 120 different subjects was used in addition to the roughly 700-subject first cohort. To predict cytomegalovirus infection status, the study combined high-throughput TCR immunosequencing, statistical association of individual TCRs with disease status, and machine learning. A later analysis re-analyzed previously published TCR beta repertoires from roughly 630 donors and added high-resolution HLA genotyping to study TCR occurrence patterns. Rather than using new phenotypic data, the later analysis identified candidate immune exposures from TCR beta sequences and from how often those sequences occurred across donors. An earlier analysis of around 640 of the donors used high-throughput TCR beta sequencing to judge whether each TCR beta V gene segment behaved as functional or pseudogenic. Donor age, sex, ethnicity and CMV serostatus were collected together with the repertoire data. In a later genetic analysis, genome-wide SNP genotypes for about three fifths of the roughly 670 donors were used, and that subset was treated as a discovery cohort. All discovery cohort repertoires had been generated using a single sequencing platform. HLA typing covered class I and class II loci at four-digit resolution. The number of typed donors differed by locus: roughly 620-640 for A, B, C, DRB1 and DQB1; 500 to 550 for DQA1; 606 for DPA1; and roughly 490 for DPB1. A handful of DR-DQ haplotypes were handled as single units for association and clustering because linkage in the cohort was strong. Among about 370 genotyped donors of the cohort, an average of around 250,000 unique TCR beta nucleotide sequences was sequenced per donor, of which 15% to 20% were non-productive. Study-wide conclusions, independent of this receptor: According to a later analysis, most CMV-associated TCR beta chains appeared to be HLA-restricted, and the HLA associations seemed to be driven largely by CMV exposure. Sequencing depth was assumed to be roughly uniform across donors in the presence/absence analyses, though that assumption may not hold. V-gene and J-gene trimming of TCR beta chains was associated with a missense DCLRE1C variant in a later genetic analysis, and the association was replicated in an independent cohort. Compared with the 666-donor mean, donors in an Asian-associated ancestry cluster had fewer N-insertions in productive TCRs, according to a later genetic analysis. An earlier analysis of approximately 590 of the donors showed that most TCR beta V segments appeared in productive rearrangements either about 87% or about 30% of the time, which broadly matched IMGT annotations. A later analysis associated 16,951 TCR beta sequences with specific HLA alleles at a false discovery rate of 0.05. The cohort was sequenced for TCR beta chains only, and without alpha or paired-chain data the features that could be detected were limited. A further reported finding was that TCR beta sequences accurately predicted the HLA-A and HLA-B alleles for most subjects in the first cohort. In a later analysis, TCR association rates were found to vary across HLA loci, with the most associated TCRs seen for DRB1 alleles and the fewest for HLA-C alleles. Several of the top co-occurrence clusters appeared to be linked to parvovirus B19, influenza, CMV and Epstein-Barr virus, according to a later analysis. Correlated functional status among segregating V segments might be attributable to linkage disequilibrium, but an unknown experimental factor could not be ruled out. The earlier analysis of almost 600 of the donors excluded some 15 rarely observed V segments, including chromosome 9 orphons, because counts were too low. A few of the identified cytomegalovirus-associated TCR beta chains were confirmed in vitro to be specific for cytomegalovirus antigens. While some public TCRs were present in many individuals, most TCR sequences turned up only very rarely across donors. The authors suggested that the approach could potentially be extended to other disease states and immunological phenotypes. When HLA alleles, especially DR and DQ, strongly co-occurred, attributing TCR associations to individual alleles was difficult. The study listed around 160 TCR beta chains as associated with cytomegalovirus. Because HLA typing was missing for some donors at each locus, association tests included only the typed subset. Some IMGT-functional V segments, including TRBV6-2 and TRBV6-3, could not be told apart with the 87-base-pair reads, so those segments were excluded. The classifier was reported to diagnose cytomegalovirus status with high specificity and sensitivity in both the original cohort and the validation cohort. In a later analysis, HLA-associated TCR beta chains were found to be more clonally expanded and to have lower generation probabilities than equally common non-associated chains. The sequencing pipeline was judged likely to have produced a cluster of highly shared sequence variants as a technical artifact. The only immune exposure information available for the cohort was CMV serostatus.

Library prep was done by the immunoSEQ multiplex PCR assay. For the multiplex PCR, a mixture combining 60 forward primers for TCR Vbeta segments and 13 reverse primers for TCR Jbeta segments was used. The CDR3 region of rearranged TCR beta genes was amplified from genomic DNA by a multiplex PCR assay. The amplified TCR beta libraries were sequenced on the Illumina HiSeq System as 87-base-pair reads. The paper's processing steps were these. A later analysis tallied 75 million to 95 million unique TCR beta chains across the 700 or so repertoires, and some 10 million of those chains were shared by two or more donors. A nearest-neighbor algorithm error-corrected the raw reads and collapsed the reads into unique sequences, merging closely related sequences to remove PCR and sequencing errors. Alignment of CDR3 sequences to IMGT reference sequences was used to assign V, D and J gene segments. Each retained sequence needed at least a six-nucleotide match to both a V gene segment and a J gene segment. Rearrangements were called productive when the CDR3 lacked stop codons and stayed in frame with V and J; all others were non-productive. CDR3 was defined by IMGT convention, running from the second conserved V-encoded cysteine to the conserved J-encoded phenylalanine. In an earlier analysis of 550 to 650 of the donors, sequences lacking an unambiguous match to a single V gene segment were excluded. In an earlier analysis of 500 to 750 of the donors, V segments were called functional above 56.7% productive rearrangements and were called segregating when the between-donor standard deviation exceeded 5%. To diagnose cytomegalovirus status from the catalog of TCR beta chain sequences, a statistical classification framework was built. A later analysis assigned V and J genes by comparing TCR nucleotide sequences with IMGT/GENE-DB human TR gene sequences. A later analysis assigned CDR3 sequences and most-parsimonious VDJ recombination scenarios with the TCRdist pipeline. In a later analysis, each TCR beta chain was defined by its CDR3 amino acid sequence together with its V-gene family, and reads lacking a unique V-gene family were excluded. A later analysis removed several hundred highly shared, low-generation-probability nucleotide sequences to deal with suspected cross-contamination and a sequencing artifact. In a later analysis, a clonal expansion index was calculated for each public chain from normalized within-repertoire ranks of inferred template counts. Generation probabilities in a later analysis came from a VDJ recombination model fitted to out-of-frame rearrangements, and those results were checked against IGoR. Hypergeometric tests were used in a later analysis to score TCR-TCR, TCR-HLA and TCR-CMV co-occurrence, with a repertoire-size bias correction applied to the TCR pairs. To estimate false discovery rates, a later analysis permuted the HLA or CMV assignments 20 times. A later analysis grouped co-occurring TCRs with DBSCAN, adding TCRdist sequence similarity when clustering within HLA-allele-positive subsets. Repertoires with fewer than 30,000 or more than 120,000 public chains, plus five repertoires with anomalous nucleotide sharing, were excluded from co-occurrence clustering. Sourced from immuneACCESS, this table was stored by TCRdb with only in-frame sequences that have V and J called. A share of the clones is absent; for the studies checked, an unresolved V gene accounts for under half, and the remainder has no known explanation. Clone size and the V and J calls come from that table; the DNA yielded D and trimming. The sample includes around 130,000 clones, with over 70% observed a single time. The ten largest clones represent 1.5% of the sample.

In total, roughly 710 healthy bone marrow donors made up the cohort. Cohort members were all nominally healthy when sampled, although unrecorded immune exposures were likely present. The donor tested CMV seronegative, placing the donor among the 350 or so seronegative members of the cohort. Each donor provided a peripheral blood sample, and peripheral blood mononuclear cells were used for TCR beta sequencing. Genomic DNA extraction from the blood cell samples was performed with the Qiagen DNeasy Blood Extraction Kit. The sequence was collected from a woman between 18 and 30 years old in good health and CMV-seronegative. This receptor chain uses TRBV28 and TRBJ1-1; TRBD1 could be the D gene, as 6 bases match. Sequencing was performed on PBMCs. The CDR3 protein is CASSIITGTGTEAFF. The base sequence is TGTGCCAGCAGTATCATCACAGGGACGGGCACTGAAGCTTTCTTT.